This TCR beta chain was found in a study of Tregs in tolerant kidney transplant recipients (dated by TCRdb to the late 2010s). Background for the entire study: Before combined kidney and bone marrow transplantation, this study identified donor-specific regulatory T cells using TCRbeta sequencing and then followed those same cells after transplant.

The time point label of this sample denotes: 6 months after combined kidney and bone marrow transplant. The transplants used related donors with nonmyeloablative bone marrow transplantation, and mixed chimerism in the human trials was transient. Thawed PBMCs were FACS-sorted into unstimulated Tregs (CD4+CD25+CD127-), CD4+ non-Tregs (CD4+CD25-), CD4 cells and CD8 cells. The patients were a handful of recipients of combined kidney and bone marrow transplants from the ITN036ST trial, and samples were available only for these trial subjects. Healthy control blood was processed to PBMCs by Ficoll density gradient and cryopreserved, and patient PBMCs were collected before and after transplant. Overall results and qualifications from the work: For some patients the PCR primers changed over time, which made it impossible to compare the samples from those patients at the nucleotide level. Although technical replication error seemed to be minimal, the question of biological reproducibility was not addressed directly. In tolerant patients, the expansion of donor-specific Tregs was greater than global Treg expansion, suggesting that the expansion was antigen-driven rather than nonspecific. The most biologically relevant and donor-specific TCRbeta repertoire appeared to be identified by expanding Tregs with activated donor B cells. Because the study included only a small number of patients, the results must be confirmed in larger populations and under other immunosuppression protocols.

Concerning this clone: Its antigen remains unidentified. The sequence runs out 3 residues before the end of the CDR3; the remainder is reconstructed from the germline J gene.

CDR1 and CDR2 (SGHNT, YYREEE) derive from the germline V gene (reference sequence). Counted from cysteine to phenylalanine, this CDR3 has 14 amino acids. Sequencing covers 33 bases of the CDR3, shown here with the frame starting at base 1. From V the trimming removes 3 bases and from J it removes 4 bases, while the gene matches leave 6 bases of the junction unaccounted for. Genomic DNA was extracted from sorted cells with the QIAGEN DNeasy Blood and Tissue Kit for TCRbeta CDR3 sequencing. High-throughput TCRbeta CDR3 sequencing, which included PCR amplification with bias correction and internal controls, was done commercially through immunoSEQ. On the study's bioinformatics: Unique productive TCRbeta sequences were defined by CDR3 nucleotide sequence where primers matched, and otherwise by CDR3 amino acid sequence together with Vbeta and Jbeta genes. To correct for sorting error, sequences found in more than one sorted population at a frequency ratio of 2:1 or less were discarded, and the remaining shared sequences were assigned to the population with the higher frequency. Sequences were defined as donor-reactive when expanded at least 5-fold in CFSE-low cells versus unstimulated cells and present at a frequency of at least 0.01% in CFSE-low cells. Jensen-Shannon divergence calculated on the top 100 TCRbeta sequences ranked by frequency was used to measure repertoire divergence. For samples with multiple sequencing runs, sorting error was corrected separately for each run before the runs were pooled. TCRdb obtained this table from immuneACCESS and retained in-frame rearrangements with V and J assigned. These tables miss some clones; where compared with another copy, unresolved V genes account for less than half of the shortfall, and the remainder is unexplained. That table supplies the V and J calls and clone size; D and trimming were determined from the DNA. This sample's table carries under 7,500 clones. 5.5% to 6.5% of the sample goes to the ten largest clones.

The sequence came from a human patient who received a combined kidney and bone marrow transplant. Some T cells may derive from the graft donor when a transplant has been performed. The sequence links TRBV5-4 to TRBJ2-5; a stretch of 7 junction bases matches TRBD1. Sequencing was performed on CD4+ T cells from blood (PBMCs), taken 6 months after the transplant. The CDR3 bases that were read are TGTGCCAGCAGCTCCCGGGACAGCGGAGAGACC. This is translated as CASSSRDSGET. The full-length CDR3 reads as CASSSRDSGETQYF.